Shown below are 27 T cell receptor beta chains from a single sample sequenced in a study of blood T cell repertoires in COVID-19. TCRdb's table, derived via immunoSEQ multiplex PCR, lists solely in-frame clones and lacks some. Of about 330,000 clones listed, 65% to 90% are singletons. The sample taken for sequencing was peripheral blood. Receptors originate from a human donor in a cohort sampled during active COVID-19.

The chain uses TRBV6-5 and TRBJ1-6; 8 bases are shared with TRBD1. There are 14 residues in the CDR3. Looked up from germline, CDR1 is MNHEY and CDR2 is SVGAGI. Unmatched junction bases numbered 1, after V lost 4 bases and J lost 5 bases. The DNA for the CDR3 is TGTGCCAGCAGTTTGACAGGGGATAATTCACCCCTCCACTTT. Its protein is CASSLTGDNSPLHF.

The CDR3 DNA reads TGCGCCAGCTCTGACAGTCACGGGCCCCAGCATTTT. It is translated as CASSDSHGPQHF. This chain uses TRBV10-1 with TRBJ1-5; maybe TRBD1 (5 bases). The CDR3 loop spans 12 amino acids. The germline gives CDR1 WNHNN, CDR2 SYGVQD (reference sequence). The ends were cut back, 8 bases at V and 9 bases at J, with 14 bases in the middle.

The CDR3 coding sequence is TGTGCCAGCAGCCAAGATCTAACGGGGGGCGATTCACCCCTCCACTTT. Translating gives CASSQDLTGGDSPLHF. V is TRBV4-2 and J is TRBJ1-6; D might be TRBD1 (6 bases). The CDR3 is 16 residues long. V lost 0 bases, J lost 8 bases, and 14 bases lay in between. From germline, CDR1 is LGHNA and CDR2 YNFKEQ.

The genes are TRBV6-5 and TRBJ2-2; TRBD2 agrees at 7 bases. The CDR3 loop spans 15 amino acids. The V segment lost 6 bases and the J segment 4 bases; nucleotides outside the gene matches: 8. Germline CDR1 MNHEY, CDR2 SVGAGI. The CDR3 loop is CASSPRGGGTGELFF. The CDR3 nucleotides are TGTGCCAGCAGCCCCCGGGGCGGGGGCACCGGGGAGCTGTTTTTT.

CDR3 bases: TGTGCCACCAGTGACGCTATGAGGCGAGGCTACACCTTC. Its protein is CATSDAMRRGYTF. The genes are TRBV24-1 and TRBJ1-2, with D uncertain. This CDR3 is built from 13 residues. Between the trimmed V and J ends, which lost 4 bases and 8 bases, there was a span of 13 bases. From germline, CDR1 is KGHDR and CDR2 SFDVKD.

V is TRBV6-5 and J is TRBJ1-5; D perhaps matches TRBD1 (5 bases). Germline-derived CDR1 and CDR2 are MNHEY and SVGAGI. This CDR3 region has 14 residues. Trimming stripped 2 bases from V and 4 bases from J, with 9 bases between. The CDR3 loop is CASSYGGGNQPQHF. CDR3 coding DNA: TGTGCCAGCAGTTACGGGGGAGGGAATCAGCCCCAGCATTTT.

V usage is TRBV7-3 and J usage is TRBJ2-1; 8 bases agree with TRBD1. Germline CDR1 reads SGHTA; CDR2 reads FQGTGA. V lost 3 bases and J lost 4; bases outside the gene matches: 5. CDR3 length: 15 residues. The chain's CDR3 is CASSLVTGGYNEQFF. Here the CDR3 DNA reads TGTGCCAGCAGCTTGGTCACAGGGGGATACAATGAGCAGTTCTTC.

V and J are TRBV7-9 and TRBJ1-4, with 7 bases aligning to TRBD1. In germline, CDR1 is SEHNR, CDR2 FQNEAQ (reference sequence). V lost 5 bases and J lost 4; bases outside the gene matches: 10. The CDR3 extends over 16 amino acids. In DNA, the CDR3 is TGTGCCAGCAGCCCGACCGGGACAGTGCGTAATGAAAAACTGTTTTTT. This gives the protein CASSPTGTVRNEKLFF.

DNA of the CDR3: TGTGCCAGCAGCGCCAGGACTAGCGGGGGGACAGATACGCAGTATTTT. Its translation: CASSARTSGGTDTQYF. The J gene is TRBJ2-3, the V gene TRBV11-3; 14 bases line up with TRBD2. J was trimmed by 3 bases and V by 5 bases; bases with no gene match: 4. The CDR3 has 16 residues. Germline loops: CDR1 SGHNT, CDR2 YENEEA.

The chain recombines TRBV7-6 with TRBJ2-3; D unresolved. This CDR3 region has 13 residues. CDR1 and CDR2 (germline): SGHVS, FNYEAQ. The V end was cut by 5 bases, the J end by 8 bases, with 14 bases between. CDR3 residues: CASSQASSSTQYF. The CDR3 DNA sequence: TGTGCCAGCAGCCAGGCCTCTTCCAGTACGCAGTATTTT.

CDR3 in amino acids: CASSTQGAETQYF. The CDR3 DNA reads as TGCGCCAGCAGCACGCAGGGGGCAGAGACCCAGTACTTC. This chain links TRBV5-1 with TRBJ2-5, with 8 bases that match TRBD1. Germline-derived CDR1 and CDR2 are SGHRS and YFSETQ. The CDR3 spans 13 residues. The V and J ends lost 4 bases and 4 bases, in that order; junction bases with no gene match: 3.

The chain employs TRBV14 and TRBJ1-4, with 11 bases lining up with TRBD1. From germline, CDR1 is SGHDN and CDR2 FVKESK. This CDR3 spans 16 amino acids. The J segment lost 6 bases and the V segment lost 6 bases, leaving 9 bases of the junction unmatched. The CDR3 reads CASSRDRGNGYEKLFF. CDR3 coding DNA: TGTGCCAGCAGTCGGGACAGGGGGAATGGGTATGAAAAACTGTTTTTT. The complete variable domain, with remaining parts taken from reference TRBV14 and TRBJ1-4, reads EAGVTQFPSHSVIEKGQTVTLRCDPISGHDNLYWYRRVMGKEIKFLLHFVKESKQDESGMPNNRFLAERTGGTYSTLKVQPAELEDSGVYFCASSRDRGNGYEKLFFGSGTQLSVL.

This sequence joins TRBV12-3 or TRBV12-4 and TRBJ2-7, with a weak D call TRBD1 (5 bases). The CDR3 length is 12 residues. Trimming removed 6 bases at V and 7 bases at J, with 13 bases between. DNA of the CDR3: TGTGCCAGCAGCCAGGGCCTGGGGGAGCAGTACTTC. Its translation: CASSQGLGEQYF.

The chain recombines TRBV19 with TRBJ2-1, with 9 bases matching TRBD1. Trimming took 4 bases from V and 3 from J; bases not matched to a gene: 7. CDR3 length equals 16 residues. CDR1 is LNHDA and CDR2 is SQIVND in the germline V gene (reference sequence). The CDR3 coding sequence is TGTGCCAGTAGTAAGCCCCCGGGACAGGGCTACAATGAGCAGTTCTTC. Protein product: CASSKPPGQGYNEQFF.

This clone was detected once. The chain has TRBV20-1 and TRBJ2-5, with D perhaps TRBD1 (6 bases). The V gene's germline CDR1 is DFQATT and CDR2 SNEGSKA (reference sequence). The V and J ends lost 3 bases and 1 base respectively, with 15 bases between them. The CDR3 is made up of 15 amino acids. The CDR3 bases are TGCAGTGCTAGTCTGGGAACAGGGCTCCAAGAGACCCAGTACTTC. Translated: CSASLGTGLQETQYF.

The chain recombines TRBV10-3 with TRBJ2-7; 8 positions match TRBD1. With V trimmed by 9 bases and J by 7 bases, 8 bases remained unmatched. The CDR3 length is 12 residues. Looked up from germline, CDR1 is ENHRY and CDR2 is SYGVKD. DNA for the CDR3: TGTGCCATTAGGACAGGGTCGGAGGAGCAGTACTTC. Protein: CAIRTGSEEQYF.

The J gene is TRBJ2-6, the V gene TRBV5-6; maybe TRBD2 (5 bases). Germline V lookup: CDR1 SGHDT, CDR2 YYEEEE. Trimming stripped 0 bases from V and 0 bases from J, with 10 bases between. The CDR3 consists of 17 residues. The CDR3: CASSLGGWGSGANVLTF. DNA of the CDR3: TGTGCCAGCAGCTTGGGAGGGTGGGGCTCTGGGGCCAACGTCCTGACTTTC.

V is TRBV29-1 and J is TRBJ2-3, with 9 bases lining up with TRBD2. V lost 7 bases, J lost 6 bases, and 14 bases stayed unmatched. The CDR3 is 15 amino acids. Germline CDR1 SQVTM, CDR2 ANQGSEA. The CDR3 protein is CSAQGGAGGYDTQYF. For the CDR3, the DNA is TGCAGCGCCCAGGGGGGAGCGGGGGGTTACGATACGCAGTATTTT.

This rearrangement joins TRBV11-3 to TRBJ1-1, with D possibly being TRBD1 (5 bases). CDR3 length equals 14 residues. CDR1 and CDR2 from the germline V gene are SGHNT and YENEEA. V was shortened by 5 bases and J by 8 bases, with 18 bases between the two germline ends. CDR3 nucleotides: TGTGCCAGCAGCCTCGGGGGAGGGAGGGGAGAAGCTTTCTTT. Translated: CASSLGGGRGEAFF.

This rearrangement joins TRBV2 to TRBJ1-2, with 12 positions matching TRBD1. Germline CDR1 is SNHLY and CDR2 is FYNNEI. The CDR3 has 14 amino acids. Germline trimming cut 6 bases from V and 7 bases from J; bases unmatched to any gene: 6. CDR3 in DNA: TGTGCCAGCAGCGAGGGACAGGGGGCGGGTGGCTACACCTTC. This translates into CASSEGQGAGGYTF.

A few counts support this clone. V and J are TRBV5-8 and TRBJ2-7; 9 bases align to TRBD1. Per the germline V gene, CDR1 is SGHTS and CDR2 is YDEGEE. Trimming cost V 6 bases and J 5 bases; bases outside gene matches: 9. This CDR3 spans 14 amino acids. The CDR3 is CASTSRDRAHEQYF. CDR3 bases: TGTGCCAGCACCAGCCGGGACAGGGCCCACGAGCAGTACTTC.

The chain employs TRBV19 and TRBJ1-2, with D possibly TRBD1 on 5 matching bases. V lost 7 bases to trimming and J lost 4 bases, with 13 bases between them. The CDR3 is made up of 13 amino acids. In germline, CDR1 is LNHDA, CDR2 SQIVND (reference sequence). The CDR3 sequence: CASTQGVGYGYTF. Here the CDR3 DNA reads TGTGCCAGTACCCAAGGGGTCGGCTATGGCTACACCTTC.

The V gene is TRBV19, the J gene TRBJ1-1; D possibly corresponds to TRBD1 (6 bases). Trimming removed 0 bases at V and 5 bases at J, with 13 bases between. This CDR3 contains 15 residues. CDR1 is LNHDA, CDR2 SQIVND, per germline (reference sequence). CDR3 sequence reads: CASSIDKRGGTEAFF. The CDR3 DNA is TGTGCCAGTAGTATAGACAAGAGGGGGGGAACTGAAGCTTTCTTT.

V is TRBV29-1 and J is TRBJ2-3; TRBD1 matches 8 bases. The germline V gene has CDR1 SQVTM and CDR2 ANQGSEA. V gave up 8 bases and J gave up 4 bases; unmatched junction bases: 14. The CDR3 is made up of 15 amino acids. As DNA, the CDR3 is TGCAGCCCTACCTGTCGCAGGGGGCTATCAGATACGCAGTATTTT. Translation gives CSPTCRRGLSDTQYF.

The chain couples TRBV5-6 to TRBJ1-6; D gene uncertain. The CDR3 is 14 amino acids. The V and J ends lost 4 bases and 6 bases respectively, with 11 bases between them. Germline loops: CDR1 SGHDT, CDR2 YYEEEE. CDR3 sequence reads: CASSPRRGNSPLHF. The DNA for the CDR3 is TGTGCCAGCAGCCCGCGGCGGGGTAATTCACCCCTCCACTTT.

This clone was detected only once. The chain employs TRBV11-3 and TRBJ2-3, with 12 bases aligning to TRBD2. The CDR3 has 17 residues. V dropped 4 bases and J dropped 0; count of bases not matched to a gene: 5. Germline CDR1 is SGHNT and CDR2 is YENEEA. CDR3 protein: CASSSGLAGGSTDTQYF. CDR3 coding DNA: TGTGCCAGCAGCTCCGGGCTAGCGGGGGGGAGCACAGATACGCAGTATTTT.

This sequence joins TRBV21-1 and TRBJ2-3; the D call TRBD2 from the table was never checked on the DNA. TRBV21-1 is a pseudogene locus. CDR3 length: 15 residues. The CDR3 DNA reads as TGTGCCAGCAGCAAAGGCGGGGGGGTCACAGATACGCAGTATTTT. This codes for CASSKGGGVTDTQYF.